Reported below is one T cell receptor beta chain. Its antigen is not known. The CDR3 sequence is 12 residues long. Between the trimmed V and J ends, which lost 6 bases and 1 base, there was a span of 6 bases. Germline loops: CDR1 MNHEY, CDR2 SVGAGI. This sample was taken from a study of vaccination effects on CD4 cells after COVID-19. Overall study context: Everyone in the study got two shots of either the BNT162b2 or mRNA-1273 vaccine.

CD4+ T cells specific for antigen were expanded with viral peptide pools by the ViraFEST assay before sequencing. Subsequent to a culture period of under 11 days, CD4+ T cells were isolated. Cultures got half-medium changes with IL-2 on days 3 and 7. Clones were read by immunoSEQ multiplex PCR, and TCRdb kept only the in-frame ones, dropping some. The sample has about 79,000 clones; approximately 74% are singletons. This material consisted of CD4+ T cells from PBMCs cultured with HCoV-229E spike peptides, taken before COVID-19 vaccination. The sequence came from a human donor who received a COVID-19 vaccine. V and J are TRBV6-5 and TRBJ2-5, with D hard to call. The CDR3 region is CASSRLQETQYF. The CDR3 nucleotides read TGTGCCAGCAGCCGCCTCCAAGAGACCCAGTACTTC.